The 26 T cell receptor beta chains reported below all come from one sample, sequenced in a study of blood T cell repertoires in COVID-19. Clones were sequenced by immunoSEQ multiplex PCR, and TCRdb holds only the in-frame ones, with some missing. This sample has about 45,000 clones; 70% to 80% occur once, and the top ten carry roughly 28%. The sequenced sample consisted of peripheral blood. These receptors were collected from a woman aged 70-85 years with acute or convalescent COVID-19.

The gene calls are TRBV20-1 and TRBJ1-5; 8 bases align to TRBD1. J lost 4 bases, V lost 3 bases, and 5 bases had no gene match. Per germline, CDR1 DFQATT and CDR2 SNEGSKA (reference sequence). The CDR3 is made up of 14 amino acids. CDR3 nucleotide sequence: TGCAGTGCTAGTCCCCGGACAGGGAATCAGCCCCAGCATTTT. This encodes CSASPRTGNQPQHF.

This clone appeared many times. The CDR3 bases are TGTGCCAGCAGCCCAGACACAGATACGCAGTATTTT. Its translation: CASSPDTDTQYF. The rearrangement links TRBV5-5 to TRBJ2-3; D gene unclear. The germline gives CDR1 SGHKS, CDR2 YYEKEE (reference sequence). The ends were cut back, 4 bases at V and 2 bases at J, with 5 bases in the middle. The CDR3 extends over 12 amino acids.

In its sample, this clone was seen a few times. The chain couples TRBV6-5 to TRBJ1-2; 12 bases line up with TRBD1. Germline V gives CDR1 MNHEY, CDR2 SVGAGI. There are 15 residues in the CDR3. Unmatched junction bases numbered 6, after V lost 6 bases and J lost 4 bases. The chain's CDR3 is CASSRDRGPRYGYTF. Written as DNA, the CDR3 is TGTGCCAGCAGCCGGGACAGGGGGCCTCGCTATGGCTACACCTTC.

This clone was observed once. V usage is TRBV5-1 and J usage is TRBJ2-7; 7 positions match TRBD2. The germline CDR1 and CDR2 sequences are SGHRS and YFSETQ. The CDR3 has 16 amino acids. J lost 1 base, V lost 3 bases, and 10 bases had no gene match. Written as DNA, the CDR3 is TGCGCCAGCAGCTCCCGGGGGAGCGGGACTTCCTACGAGCAGTACTTC. This encodes CASSSRGSGTSYEQYF. The whole variable domain, remainder taken from reference TRBV5-1 and TRBJ2-7, is KAGVTQTPRYLIKTRGQQVTLSCSPISGHRSVSWYQQTPGQGLQFLFEYFSETQRNKGNFPGRFSGRQFSNSRSEMNVSTLELGDSALYLCASSSRGSGTSYEQYFGPGTRLTVT.

V is TRBV7-2 and J is TRBJ1-4; D ambiguous. The germline gives CDR1 SGHTA, CDR2 FQGNSA. The CDR3 runs to 14 residues. V lost 5 bases to trimming and J lost 7 bases, with 14 bases between them. The CDR3 sequence is CASSPGIWGEKLFF. The CDR3 DNA is TGTGCCAGCAGCCCCGGGATATGGGGTGAAAAACTGTTTTTT.

The chain links TRBV12-5 to TRBJ1-5, with D unclear. The CDR3 totals 12 residues. Germline CDR1 is LGHNT and CDR2 is FRNRAP. Between the trimmed V and J ends, which lost 9 bases and 6 bases, there was a span of 12 bases. In nucleotides, the CDR3 is TGTGCTAGCGCTGGCGCAGGTCAGCCCCAGCATTTT. Translating it yields CASAGAGQPQHF.

The rearrangement links TRBV9 to TRBJ2-5, with D possibly matching TRBD1 (6 bases). CDR1 and CDR2 from the germline V gene are SGDLS and YYNGEE. Trimming pared 4 bases from V and 3 bases from J, leaving 16 bases between. The CDR3 has 15 residues. CDR3 bases: TGTGCCAGCAGCTTAGGCCTATCAGGGGAAGAGACCCAGTACTTC. Residues: CASSLGLSGEETQYF.

The chain joins TRBV7-9 to TRBJ2-7; no reliable D call. The CDR3 is 14 residues long. Germline assignment: CDR1 SEHNR and CDR2 FQNEAQ (reference sequence). With 5 bases removed from V and 1 base from J, the gap between germline ends came to 12 bases. The CDR3 sequence is CASSLSTRSYEQYF. CDR3 DNA: TGTGCCAGCAGCCTATCGACACGATCCTACGAGCAGTACTTC.

This clone turned up a few times. The DNA for the CDR3 is TGCAGCGTTGAGCAGGGGGCCGGAACCGGGGAGCTGTTTTTT. This codes for CSVEQGAGTGELFF. The V gene is TRBV29-1, the J gene TRBJ2-2; 8 bases align to TRBD1. Trimming took 3 bases from V and 5 from J; bases not matched to a gene: 5. CDR1 SQVTM and CDR2 ANQGSEA come from the germline V gene. The CDR3 runs 14 residues.

This sequence joins TRBV28 and TRBJ1-5; 7 bases map to TRBD1. The V and J ends lost 6 bases and 4 bases, in that order; junction bases with no gene match: 6. The CDR3 has 14 residues. Germline V CDR1 and CDR2: MDHEN, SYDVKM. The CDR3 sequence is CASRPGGQNQPQHF. CDR3 DNA sequence: TGTGCCAGCAGGCCAGGGGGGCAAAATCAGCCCCAGCATTTT.

The chain recombines TRBV27 with TRBJ1-3, with D perhaps TRBD1 (6 bases). Germline assignment: CDR1 MNHEY and CDR2 SMNVEV (reference sequence). V lost 5 bases and J 0 bases, leaving 14 bases between the germline ends. The CDR3 runs to 16 residues. CDR3: CASSPGTTPSGNTIYF. The CDR3 region has the DNA TGTGCCAGCAGTCCCGGGACAACTCCCTCTGGAAACACCATATATTTT.

V usage is TRBV10-1 and J usage is TRBJ2-7, with 12 bases matching TRBD2. This CDR3 spans 16 amino acids. Germline CDR1 and CDR2: WNHNN and SYGVQD (reference sequence). The ends lost 0 bases at V and 3 bases at J; junction bases unmatched: 3. The CDR3, as DNA: TGCGCCAGCAGTGAGTCTGGACTAGCGGGACTCTACGAGCAGTACTTC. Protein sequence: CASSESGLAGLYEQYF.

The chain combines TRBV27 with TRBJ1-1, with D tentatively TRBD1 (5 bases). CDR3 length: 13 residues. V lost 8 bases and J lost 3, with 13 bases in between. CDR1 and CDR2 from the germline V gene are MNHEY and SMNVEV (reference sequence). CDR3 sequence reads: CASRGNPYTEAFF. CDR3 bases: TGTGCCAGCCGGGGGAATCCTTACACTGAAGCTTTCTTT.

In this sample, this clone turned up a few times. The V and J genes are TRBV19 and TRBJ1-5; possible D gene TRBD1, 5 bases. The CDR3 has 18 residues. Germline loops: CDR1 LNHDA, CDR2 SQIVND (reference sequence). Trimming pared 7 bases from V and 1 base from J, leaving 23 bases between. DNA for the CDR3: TGTGCCAGTATAGGTGGCAGGGCGGTTTTGTCGAGCAATCAGCCCCAGCATTTT. Its translation: CASIGGRAVLSSNQPQHF.

The chain recombines TRBV7-8 with TRBJ1-1, with 7 bases aligning to TRBD1. J lost 0 bases, V lost 0 bases, and 10 bases had no gene match. Germline-derived CDR1 and CDR2 are SGHVS and FQNEAQ. The CDR3 is made up of 18 amino acids. CDR3 nucleotides: TGTGCCAGCAGCTTAGCAGGGCAGGGGGGTTTTATGAACACTGAAGCTTTCTTT. This gives the protein CASSLAGQGGFMNTEAFF.

This chain connects TRBV2 to TRBJ1-2; weak D call: TRBD1 (6 bases). This CDR3 comprises 18 residues. Germline assignment: CDR1 SNHLY and CDR2 FYNNEI. V was trimmed by 4 bases and J by 4 bases, leaving 25 bases between them. This CDR3 is CASSVSDVFVDRSYGYTF. Here the CDR3 DNA reads TGTGCCAGCAGTGTTTCAGATGTCTTTGTTGACAGGAGCTATGGCTACACCTTC.

The V and J genes are TRBV4-1 and TRBJ1-1; the match to TRBD1 covers 8 bases. Germline CDR1 MGHRA, CDR2 YSYEKL. Germline trimming cut 6 bases from V and 4 bases from J; bases unmatched to any gene: 10. The CDR3 is 15 residues long. The CDR3 region is CASSPTGVLGTEAFF. The CDR3 DNA is TGCGCCAGCAGTCCGACAGGGGTGCTGGGCACTGAAGCTTTCTTT.

This clone was counted only a few times. The rearrangement uses TRBV7-3 and TRBJ2-5, with 8 bases matching TRBD1. With 3 bases clipped from V and 2 bases from J, the junction kept 5 bases outside the gene matches. Germline V lookup: CDR1 SGHTA, CDR2 FQGTGA. The length of the CDR3 is 15 residues. The CDR3 loop reads CASSLTDREQETQYF. The CDR3 DNA sequence: TGTGCCAGCAGCTTGACGGACAGGGAGCAAGAGACCCAGTACTTC.

The chain joins TRBV4-2 to TRBJ2-3, with TRBD2 identical over 8 bases. CDR1 LGHNA and CDR2 YNFKEQ come from the germline V gene. V trimming: 2 bases; J trimming: 4 bases; junction bases outside the gene matches: 11. This CDR3 contains 17 residues. CDR3 in amino acids: CASSQITRTSSPDTQYF. The CDR3 DNA is TGTGCCAGCAGCCAAATCACAAGGACTAGCTCCCCAGATACGCAGTATTTT.

The chain combines TRBV10-3 with TRBJ2-5; 11 bases match TRBD2. There are 15 residues in the CDR3. In germline, CDR1 is ENHRY, CDR2 SYGVKD. The trim removed 7 bases at V and 5 bases at J, leaving 9 bases unmatched. The CDR3 DNA is TGTGCCATCAAGGGTAGCGGGAGGGCTCTGGAGACCCAGTACTTC. Amino acid sequence: CAIKGSGRALETQYF.

This clone appeared a few times. This rearrangement joins TRBV3-1 (or the pseudogene TRBV3-2) to TRBJ1-2; D not certain. Germline CDR1 reads LGHDT; CDR2 reads YNNKEL (reference sequence). Between the trimmed V and J ends, which lost 2 bases and 6 bases, there was a span of 19 bases. The CDR3 is made up of 16 amino acids. CDR3 sequence: CASSQWSAVLENGYTF. The CDR3 DNA is TGTGCCAGCAGCCAATGGAGTGCTGTCCTTGAAAATGGCTACACCTTC.

The chain recombines TRBV6-5 with TRBJ1-3; D remains unclear. This CDR3 region has 13 residues. Germline CDR1 MNHEY, CDR2 SVGAGI. Trimming removed 8 bases from V and 0 bases from J, with 8 bases in between. The CDR3 loop is CASGGGSGNTIYF. The CDR3 DNA is TGTGCCAGCGGCGGCGGCTCTGGAAACACCATATATTTT.

The chain carries TRBV28 and TRBJ2-7; the match to TRBD2 covers 9 bases. Per the germline V gene, CDR1 is MDHEN and CDR2 is SYDVKM. The CDR3 covers 17 residues. V trimming: 8 bases; J trimming: 4 bases; junction bases outside the gene matches: 18. CDR3 protein: CASRQGFSASGAYEQYF. DNA of the CDR3: TGTGCCAGCCGGCAGGGGTTTTCGGCTAGCGGGGCATACGAGCAGTACTTC.

The chain links TRBV4-2 to TRBJ2-6, with 10 bases fitting TRBD1. The V gene end was trimmed by 4 bases and the J gene end by 2 bases; junction bases not matched to a gene: 5. Germline loops: CDR1 LGHNA, CDR2 YNFKEQ. The CDR3 extends over 17 amino acids. CDR3 nucleotides: TGTGCCAGCAGCCTCAGACAGGGGGCGACTGGGGCCAACGTCCTGACTTTC. This codes for CASSLRQGATGANVLTF.

This sequence joins TRBV7-6 and TRBJ2-7, with 11 bases lining up with TRBD1. Looked up from germline, CDR1 is SGHVS and CDR2 is FNYEAQ. The CDR3 is made up of 15 amino acids. Trimming removed 5 bases from V and 3 bases from J; junction bases left unmatched: 6. The CDR3 coding sequence is TGTGCCAGCAGCCAGGGACAGGGGGAAGGCTACGAGCAGTACTTC. It specifies CASSQGQGEGYEQYF.

This chain uses TRBV6-5 with TRBJ2-4; a possible D gene is TRBD2 (6 bases). This CDR3 contains 15 residues. Trimming left V 5 bases short and J 6 bases short, with 17 bases between. Germline V gene lookup returns CDR1 MNHEY and CDR2 SVGAGI. The CDR3 reads CASSPRIAATNIQYF. Here the CDR3 DNA reads TGTGCCAGCAGTCCGCGGATAGCGGCTACAAACATTCAGTACTTC.